These 29 T cell receptor beta chains were sequenced from one sample in a study of blood T cell repertoires in COVID-19. Assay: immunoSEQ multiplex PCR; the TCRdb copy retains only in-frame clones and omits some. This table has fewer than 300,000 clones, 88% appearing once. The sample consisted of peripheral blood. Receptors originate from a man between 18 and 35 years old with active or convalescent COVID-19.

The chain combines TRBV6-6 with TRBJ2-6; 10 bases match TRBD1. The junction had 10 bases not matched to a gene; V was cut back by 10 bases and J by 4 bases. CDR1 and CDR2 from the germline V gene are MNHNY and SVGAGI (reference sequence). The CDR3 is made up of 16 amino acids. Here the CDR3 DNA reads TGTGCCACCACCAGACAGGGGGCAGCGGGGGCCAACGTCCTGACTTTC. Residues: CATTRQGAAGANVLTF.

J is TRBJ1-6 and V is TRBV4-3, with 10 bases matching TRBD1. The ends lost 1 base at V and 10 bases at J; junction bases unmatched: 19. CDR3 length equals 20 residues. Germline values: CDR1 LGHNA, CDR2 YSLEER. CDR3 loop: CASSQGFDRGRLNLESPLHF. The CDR3, as DNA: TGCGCCAGCAGCCAAGGCTTCGACAGGGGGCGTCTTAACTTAGAATCACCCCTCCACTTT.

The gene calls are TRBV5-1 and TRBJ2-3; 7 nucleotides match TRBD2. The CDR3 sequence is 14 residues long. J gave up 1 base and V 5 bases, and 4 bases lay outside the gene matches. In germline, CDR1 is SGHRS, CDR2 YFSETQ. The chain's CDR3 is CASSSLAGTDTQYF. The CDR3 nucleotides read TGCGCCAGCAGTTCCCTAGCGGGCACAGATACGCAGTATTTT.

This clone was observed once. The V call is TRBV4-3, the J call TRBJ1-1, with 9 bases fitting TRBD1. The CDR3 extends over 18 amino acids. CDR1 and CDR2 from the germline V gene are LGHNA and YSLEER. V shed 0 bases and J 4 bases; nucleotides not matched to a gene: 12. Here the CDR3 reads CASSQDGQEGTGPTEAFF. The CDR3 DNA follows: TGCGCCAGCAGCCAAGATGGACAAGAGGGGACAGGGCCCACTGAAGCTTTCTTT.

The chain employs TRBV19 and TRBJ2-4; the match to TRBD1 covers 7 bases. CDR1 and CDR2 (germline): LNHDA, SQIVND (reference sequence). The CDR3 contains 16 residues. Germline trimming cut 8 bases from V and 0 bases from J; bases unmatched to any gene: 10. CDR3 protein: CASSPGPGGAKNIQYF. CDR3 DNA sequence: TGTGCCAGTTCCCCTGGCCCAGGGGGAGCCAAAAACATTCAGTACTTC. Full variable domain (remainder filled in from reference TRBV19 and TRBJ2-4): DGGITQSPKYLFRKEGQNVTLSCEQNLNHDAMYWYRQDPGQGLRLIYYSQIVNDFQKGDIAEGYSVSREKKESFPLTVTSAQKNPTAFYLCASSPGPGGAKNIQYFGAGTRLSVL.

J is TRBJ1-6 and V is TRBV3-1 (or the pseudogene TRBV3-2), with a weak D call TRBD1 (6 bases). V gave up 2 bases and J gave up 10 bases, with 18 bases separating them. CDR1 is LGHDT, CDR2 YNNKEL, per germline (reference sequence). The length of the CDR3 is 16 residues. CDR3 sequence: CASSQSTGTRSSPLHF. In DNA, the CDR3 is TGTGCCAGCAGCCAATCGACAGGAACCCGTAGCTCACCCCTCCACTTT.

The genes are TRBV3-1 (or the pseudogene TRBV3-2) and TRBJ2-3; 15 bases agree with TRBD2. Germline lookup yields CDR1 LGHDT and CDR2 YNNKEL (reference sequence). The CDR3 is 16 residues long. V lost 5 bases to trimming and J lost 0 bases; unmatched junction nucleotides: 0. The CDR3 loop is CASSGLAGGSTDTQYF. The CDR3, as DNA: TGTGCCAGCAGCGGACTAGCGGGGGGGAGCACAGATACGCAGTATTTT.

This sequence joins TRBV6-5 and TRBJ1-6; D is unresolved. CDR1 MNHEY and CDR2 SVGAGI come from the germline V gene. The CDR3 loop spans 12 amino acids. V lost 6 bases, J lost 7 bases, and 7 bases lay in between. The chain's CDR3 is CASSNMNSPLHF. CDR3 DNA: TGTGCCAGCAGCAACATGAATTCACCCCTCCACTTT.

This rearrangement joins TRBV9 to TRBJ2-3, with D tentatively TRBD2 (6 bases). Germline lookup yields CDR1 SGDLS and CDR2 YYNGEE. V lost 1 base, J lost 6 bases, and 6 bases lay in between. This CDR3 contains 12 residues. CDR3 nucleotide sequence: TGTGCCAGCAGCGTACGGGGGGATACGCAGTATTTT. Its protein product is CASSVRGDTQYF.

The chain couples TRBV5-6 to TRBJ2-7, with 10 bases matching TRBD1. The CDR3 runs to 15 residues. Germline lookup yields CDR1 SGHDT and CDR2 YYEEEE. The V gene end was trimmed by 5 bases and the J gene end by 3 bases; junction bases not matched to a gene: 8. The CDR3 nucleotides are TGTGCCAGCAGTCCCGGGGGACAGGGGAGCTACGAGCAGTACTTC. Translation gives CASSPGGQGSYEQYF. Based on the CDR3 plus reference TRBV5-6 and TRBJ2-7, the full variable domain is DAGVTQSPTHLIKTRGQQVTLRCSPKSGHDTVSWYQQALGQGPQFIFQYYEEEERQRGNFPDRFSGHQFPNYSSELNVNALLLGDSALYLCASSPGGQGSYEQYFGPGTRLTVT.

V is TRBV6-5 and J is TRBJ1-2; 7 bases map to TRBD1. Germline assignment: CDR1 MNHEY and CDR2 SVGAGI. The CDR3 extends over 14 amino acids. J gave up 4 bases and V 6 bases, and 8 bases lay outside the gene matches. The CDR3 DNA reads TGTGCCAGCAGACAGGGGTATCCTATCTATGGCTACACCTTC. Its translation: CASRQGYPIYGYTF.

The chain joins TRBV4-1 to TRBJ2-2, with 8 bases aligning to TRBD2. There are 17 residues in the CDR3. Germline lookup yields CDR1 MGHRA and CDR2 YSYEKL. V gave up 3 bases and J gave up 6 bases; unmatched junction bases: 12. The DNA for the CDR3 is TGCGCCAGCAGCCAGCATCCGGGACTAGGAGTTGCCGGGGAGCTGTTTTTT. Translating gives CASSQHPGLGVAGELFF.

This chain uses TRBV19 with TRBJ2-7, with TRBD1 identical over 11 bases. CDR1 and CDR2 (germline): LNHDA, SQIVND (reference sequence). This CDR3 has 15 residues. Trimming took 6 bases from V and 3 from J; bases not matched to a gene: 7. CDR3 region: CASSLRTGGGYEQYF. In DNA form, the CDR3 reads TGTGCCAGTAGCCTGCGGACAGGGGGCGGCTACGAGCAGTACTTC.

This clone has just a few counts. This chain connects TRBV27 to TRBJ2-3, with TRBD1 matching 10 bases. The CDR3 sequence is 15 residues long. The V and J ends lost 11 bases and 1 base, in that order; junction bases with no gene match: 9. Germline V gene data show CDR1 as MNHEY and CDR2 as SMNVEV (reference sequence). CDR3 sequence reads: CALWDRGAGTDTQYF. CDR3 nucleotides: TGTGCCTTATGGGACAGGGGAGCGGGCACAGATACGCAGTATTTT.

V and J are TRBV5-7 and TRBJ2-1; 8 bases line up with TRBD2. TRBV5-7 is given ORF status, its function remaining uncertain. This CDR3 spans 19 amino acids. Germline trimming cut 1 base from V and 0 bases from J; bases unmatched to any gene: 12. The CDR3 loop is CASSLRRQAGERSYNEQFF. The CDR3 DNA reads as TGTGCCAGCAGCTTGAGGAGGCAAGCGGGGGAGCGCTCCTACAATGAGCAGTTCTTC.

The chain couples TRBV6-5 to TRBJ1-4; possible D gene TRBD1, 5 bases. The V gene's germline CDR1 is MNHEY and CDR2 SVGAGI. V lost 7 bases and J 5 bases, leaving 17 bases between the germline ends. The CDR3 spans 15 residues. CDR3 sequence (DNA): TGTGCCAGCAACCCGGGGGGACGTTTGAATGAAAAACTGTTTTTT. Encoded protein: CASNPGGRLNEKLFF.

V gene TRBV6-5 combines with J gene TRBJ2-7; 8 nucleotides agree with TRBD1. The germline V gene encodes CDR1 MNHEY and CDR2 SVGAGI. The CDR3 extends over 14 amino acids. V gave up 5 bases and J gave up 0 bases; unmatched junction bases: 3. CDR3 sequence (DNA): TGTGCCAGCAGTCGGGACAGGAGCTCCTACGAGCAGTACTTC. Amino acid sequence: CASSRDRSSYEQYF.

This chain joins TRBV5-1 and TRBJ2-5; 14 positions agree with TRBD2. Looked up from germline, CDR1 is SGHRS and CDR2 is YFSETQ. Unmatched junction bases numbered 3, after V lost 3 bases and J lost 2 bases. This CDR3 is built from 16 residues. CDR3 coding DNA: TGCGCCAGCAGCTGGACTAGCGGGGGGCGGCAAGAGACCCAGTACTTC. It is translated as CASSWTSGGRQETQYF.

The rearrangement links TRBV11-2 to TRBJ2-3; 12 bases are a match to TRBD2. CDR1 SGHAT and CDR2 FQNNGV come from the germline V gene. The CDR3 extends over 16 amino acids. V was pared by 6 bases and J by 6 bases, with 10 bases of the junction left unmatched. The CDR3 DNA is TGTGCCAGCAGTTCCACTAGCGGGGGGTGGGTGGATACGCAGTATTTT. Protein: CASSSTSGGWVDTQYF. Full variable domain (remainder filled in from reference TRBV11-2 and TRBJ2-3): EAGVAQSPRYKIIEKRQSVAFWCNPISGHATLYWYQQILGQGPKLLIQFQNNGVVDDSQLPKDRFSAERLKGVDSTLKIQPAKLEDSAVYLCASSSTSGGWVDTQYFGPGTRLTVL.

The V call is TRBV7-9, the J call TRBJ2-2; 10 bases align to TRBD1. CDR1 SEHNR and CDR2 FQNEAQ come from the germline V gene (reference sequence). Trimming cost V 5 bases and J 5 bases; bases outside gene matches: 2. There are 14 residues in the CDR3. CDR3 protein: CASSGDRGTGELFF. The DNA for the CDR3 is TGTGCCAGCAGCGGGGACAGGGGAACCGGGGAGCTGTTTTTT.

V is TRBV10-3 and J is TRBJ2-7; 8 bases fit TRBD1. The V gene end was trimmed by 10 bases and the J gene end by 3 bases; junction bases not matched to a gene: 8. The CDR3 runs to 13 residues. Germline V lookup: CDR1 ENHRY, CDR2 SYGVKD. The CDR3 coding sequence is TGTGCCAGCGGGACAGGACTAAACTACGAGCAGTACTTC. The encoded protein is CASGTGLNYEQYF.

Only one count was recorded for this clone. The chain couples TRBV18 to TRBJ1-3, with 7 positions matching TRBD1. Trimming removed 2 bases from V and 0 bases from J; junction bases left unmatched: 7. The CDR3 sequence is 17 residues long. CDR1 is KGHSH, CDR2 LQKENI, per germline. CDR3 region: CASSPENRGRSGNTIYF. The CDR3 bases are TGTGCCAGCTCACCAGAGAACAGGGGACGCTCTGGAAACACCATATATTTT.

The V gene is TRBV11-2, the J gene TRBJ2-7, with a possible D match to TRBD1 (5 bases). CDR1 is SGHAT and CDR2 is FQNNGV in the germline V gene. The CDR3 is made up of 13 amino acids. Trimming removed 3 bases from V and 0 bases from J, with 6 bases in between. In DNA form, the CDR3 reads TGTGCCAGCAGCTTTCAGGGCTCCTACGAGCAGTACTTC. It translates to CASSFQGSYEQYF.

The chain links TRBV12-3 or TRBV12-4 to TRBJ2-1, with 8 bases identical to TRBD1. There are 13 residues in the CDR3. V lost 6 bases to trimming and J lost 6 bases; unmatched junction nucleotides: 4. DNA of the CDR3: TGTGCCAGCAGCCCCGGGACAGGCAATGAGCAGTTCTTC. This codes for CASSPGTGNEQFF.

V gene TRBV9 combines with J gene TRBJ1-3; 9 bases map to TRBD1. CDR1 SGDLS and CDR2 YYNGEE come from the germline V gene. Trimming cost V 3 bases and J 3 bases; bases outside gene matches: 10. The CDR3 runs to 17 residues. The CDR3 bases are TGTGCCAGCAGCGCGACACCGGGACAGGGTCGTGGAAACACCATATATTTT. Amino acids: CASSATPGQGRGNTIYF.

This chain links TRBV2 with TRBJ1-1; D call uncertain. The germline gives CDR1 SNHLY, CDR2 FYNNEI. V was cut by 3 bases and J by 0 bases, with 8 bases left in between. This CDR3 comprises 14 residues. The CDR3 bases are TGTGCCAGCAGTGAGACAATAATGAACACTGAAGCTTTCTTT. Translation: CASSETIMNTEAFF.

This clone showed up just once. The V gene is TRBV27, the J gene TRBJ1-2; D is perhaps TRBD1 (5 bases). Germline V gene data show CDR1 as MNHEY and CDR2 as SMNVEV (reference sequence). V was cut by 2 bases and J by 3 bases, with 19 bases left in between. The CDR3 is 17 amino acids. The CDR3, as DNA: TGTGCCAGCAGTTTAATACCCCGACAGAAAAGGGACTATGGCTACACCTTC. Encoded protein: CASSLIPRQKRDYGYTF.

This chain connects TRBV5-3 to TRBJ2-5; TRBD2 aligns across 7 bases. TRBV5-3 is an ORF, and what it does is uncertain. The CDR3 totals 17 residues. With V trimmed by 0 bases and J by 1 base, 9 bases remained unmatched. The DNA for the CDR3 is TGTGCCAGAAGCTTGGATTATCGGGAGGTTAGCCAAGAGACCCAGTACTTC. The encoded protein is CARSLDYREVSQETQYF.

The V gene is TRBV29-1, the J gene TRBJ1-2, with D possibly TRBD1 on 5 matching bases. CDR1 SQVTM and CDR2 ANQGSEA come from the germline V gene. This CDR3 has 15 residues. V lost 4 bases and J 4 bases, leaving 19 bases between the germline ends. CDR3: CSVVDPDTLVYGYTF. CDR3 in DNA: TGCAGCGTTGTAGACCCGGACACGCTCGTCTATGGCTACACCTTC.